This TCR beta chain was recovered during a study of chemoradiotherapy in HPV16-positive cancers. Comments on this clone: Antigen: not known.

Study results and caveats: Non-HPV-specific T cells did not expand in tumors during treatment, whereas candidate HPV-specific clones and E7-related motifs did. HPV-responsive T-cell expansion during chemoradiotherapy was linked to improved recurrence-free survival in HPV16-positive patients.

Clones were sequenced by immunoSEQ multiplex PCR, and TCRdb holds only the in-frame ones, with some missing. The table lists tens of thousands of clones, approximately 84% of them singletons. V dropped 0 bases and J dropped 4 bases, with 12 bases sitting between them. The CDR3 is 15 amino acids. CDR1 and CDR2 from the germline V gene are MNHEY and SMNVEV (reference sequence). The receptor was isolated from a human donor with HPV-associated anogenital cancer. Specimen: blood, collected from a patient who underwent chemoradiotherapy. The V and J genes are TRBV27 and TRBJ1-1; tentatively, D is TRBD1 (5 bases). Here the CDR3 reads CASSLSEAGTTEAFF. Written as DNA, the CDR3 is TGTGCCAGCAGTTTATCGGAGGCCGGGACCACTGAAGCTTTCTTT.